Each of the 22 T cell receptor beta chains below was sequenced from the same sample in a study of CD8 T cells in ankylosing spondylitis. Whole-study results and caveats: Blood of patients with ankylosing spondylitis appeared to be characterized by a TCR beta motif of several highly homologous variants.

TCRdb re-derived calls from the 5' RACE reads in MiXCR, one entry per CDR3 protein. Altogether about 480,000 distinct CDR3 sequences are present, roughly 15% being singletons, with the ten largest covering approximately 1%. No antigen has been identified for these receptors. Sequenced: blood, either unsorted or a sorted T cell fraction (not recorded which). The receptors come from a male donor with ankylosing spondylitis.

This clonotype has just a few counts. The rearrangement joins TRBV20-1 to TRBJ2-1; 8 bases line up with TRBD1. Per germline, CDR1 DFQATT and CDR2 SNEGSKA (reference sequence). The CDR3 spans 14 residues. V was clipped by 5 bases and J by 5 bases; unmatched bases: 8. CDR3 sequence (DNA): TGCAGTGCTTCATCTAGACAGGGGCACAATGAGCAGTTCTTC. Translated, it gives CSASSRQGHNEQFF.

This clonotype has a handful of counts. The CDR3 spells CASSSSISPLHF. The CDR3 bases are TGTGCCAGCAGTTCCTCAATTTCACCCCTCCACTTT. The chain combines TRBV28 with TRBJ1-6, with D unclear. CDR1 and CDR2 from the germline V gene are MDHEN and SYDVKM. This CDR3 spans 12 amino acids. The V gene lost 4 bases and the J gene lost 9 bases, with 7 bases spanning the gap.

This clonotype was recorded a few times. The V gene is TRBV25-1, the J gene TRBJ2-2; possible D gene TRBD2, 6 bases. This CDR3 spans 16 amino acids. V was pared by 0 bases and J by 1 base, with 9 bases between. Looked up from germline, CDR1 is MGHDK and CDR2 is SYGVNS. The CDR3, as DNA: TGTGCCAGCAGTGAATACGGGACTTTGAACACCGGGGAGCTGTTTTTT. Amino acids: CASSEYGTLNTGELFF.

Only a few counts were recorded for this clonotype. The V gene is TRBV24-1, the J gene TRBJ2-2, with 12 bases that match TRBD2. Germline CDR1 is KGHDR and CDR2 is SFDVKD. V lost 3 bases, J lost 6 bases, and 1 base stayed unmatched. The CDR3 is 15 amino acids. The chain's CDR3 is CATSDRLAGAGELFF. DNA of the CDR3: TGTGCCACCAGTGATCGACTAGCGGGAGCCGGGGAGCTGTTTTTT.

This chain links TRBV28 with TRBJ2-1; TRBD2 aligns across 14 bases. Trimming took 4 bases from V and 9 from J; bases not matched to a gene: 11. CDR3 length: 17 amino acids. Germline V gene sequence: CDR1 MDHEN, CDR2 SYDVKM. CDR3: CASSSRLAGGLGFEQFF. The CDR3 region has the DNA TGTGCCAGCAGTTCCCGACTAGCGGGAGGGCTGGGATTTGAGCAGTTCTTC.

This clonotype was found a few times. The V gene is TRBV11-2, the J gene TRBJ1-6; D is ambiguous. The CDR3 extends over 13 amino acids. CDR1 and CDR2 from the germline V gene are SGHAT and FQNNGV. V was clipped by 3 bases and J by 10 bases, with 10 bases between them. In DNA, the CDR3 is TGTGCCAGCAGCTTCGTCAATAGGTCACCCCTCCACTTT. Translation: CASSFVNRSPLHF.

This clonotype occurred many times. The chain carries TRBV12-3 or TRBV12-4 and TRBJ2-2; TRBD1 agrees at 9 bases. V shed 6 bases and J 7 bases; nucleotides not matched to a gene: 6. This CDR3 has 14 residues. The CDR3 spells CASSWTGAIGELFF. CDR3 DNA sequence: TGTGCCAGCAGCTGGACAGGGGCGATCGGGGAGCTGTTTTTT.

The chain uses TRBV7-8 and TRBJ1-5; TRBD1 might be the D (5 bases). CDR3 size: 14 residues. The germline V gene encodes CDR1 SGHVS and CDR2 FQNEAQ. Trimming shortened V by 5 bases and J by 4 bases, and 12 bases separated the two germline ends. The CDR3 bases are TGTGCCAGCAGCCCCCGGGAGGGGAATCAGCCCCAGCATTTT. Its protein is CASSPREGNQPQHF.

This clonotype showed up just once. The chain joins TRBV9 to TRBJ2-5; a weak D match, TRBD2 (6 bases). The CDR3 spans 14 residues. CDR1 and CDR2 (germline): SGDLS, YYNGEE. The V gene lost 0 bases and the J gene lost 5 bases, with 11 bases spanning the gap. The CDR3 DNA reads TGTGCCAGCAGCGTAGAGCATAGCGGCGAGACCCAGTACTTC. Its translation is CASSVEHSGETQYF.

The chain uses TRBV5-1 and TRBJ2-1, with 11 bases identical to TRBD2. CDR1 and CDR2 (germline): SGHRS, YFSETQ. The V segment lost 4 bases and the J segment 6 bases; nucleotides outside the gene matches: 6. This CDR3 is 15 amino acids long. CDR3 residues: CASSQGLAVINEQFF. In nucleotides, the CDR3 is TGCGCCAGCAGCCAGGGACTAGCGGTTATCAATGAGCAGTTCTTC.

There are a few counts of this clonotype. The chain joins TRBV18 to TRBJ1-1; tentative D call: TRBD1 (5 bases). The CDR3 is 14 amino acids. Trimming removed 2 bases from V and 5 bases from J, with 12 bases in between. Germline V gives CDR1 KGHSH, CDR2 LQKENI. DNA of the CDR3: TGTGCCAGCTCACCATTCAGGGAGGGGACTGAAGCTTTCTTT. Translating gives CASSPFREGTEAFF.

V is TRBV29-1 and J is TRBJ2-5; D might be TRBD1 (5 bases). Trimming pared 4 bases from V and 5 bases from J, leaving 11 bases between. The CDR3 covers 12 residues. The V gene's germline CDR1 is SQVTM and CDR2 ANQGSEA. This CDR3 is CSVAGSGETQYF. Written as DNA, the CDR3 is TGCAGCGTTGCAGGGTCCGGGGAGACCCAGTACTTC.

This rearrangement joins TRBV7-3 to TRBJ2-2, with 12 bases identical to TRBD2. Germline V CDR1 and CDR2: SGHTA, FQGTGA. The CDR3 contains 15 residues. V lost 5 bases to trimming and J lost 9 bases; unmatched junction nucleotides: 7. The CDR3 DNA reads TGTGCCAGCAGCCCAGGGACTAGCGGGTTCCGGGAGCTGTTTTTT. Its translation: CASSPGTSGFRELFF. Filled out from reference TRBV7-3 and TRBJ2-2, the complete variable domain reads GAGVSQTPSNKVTEKGKYVELRCDPISGHTALYWYRQSLGQGPEFLIYFQGTGAADDSGLPNDRFFAVRPEGSVSTLKIQRTERGDSAVYLCASSPGTSGFRELFFGEGSRLTVL.

The chain employs TRBV30 and TRBJ2-1; the D call may be TRBD1 or TRBD2 (6 bases each). CDR1 GTSNPN and CDR2 SVGIG come from the germline V gene (reference sequence). V lost 1 base to trimming and J lost 2 bases, with 9 bases between them. The CDR3 is made up of 14 amino acids. The CDR3, as DNA: TGTGCCTGGAGTGGGGGGGCTGCCTACAATGAGCAGTTCTTC. Protein sequence: CAWSGGAAYNEQFF.

In this sample, this clonotype turned up a few times. The genes are TRBV7-2 and TRBJ2-7; D not certain. Trimming took off 5 bases at V and 4 bases at J, with 15 bases between the two ends. The germline V gene has CDR1 SGHTA and CDR2 FQGNSA. The CDR3 runs to 14 residues. CDR3 in DNA: TGTGCCAGCAGCCACCCTCCCGGAGTATACGAGCAGTACTTC. Translating it yields CASSHPPGVYEQYF.

This clonotype was seen many times. The J gene is TRBJ2-7, the V gene TRBV20-1; perhaps D is TRBD1 or TRBD2 (5 bases each). Germline V gene data show CDR1 as DFQATT and CDR2 as SNEGSKA (reference sequence). Between the trimmed V and J ends, which lost 1 base and 0 bases, there was a span of 10 bases. This CDR3 is built from 14 residues. CDR3 sequence reads: CSARVEGSSYEQYF. The CDR3 DNA follows: TGCAGTGCTAGAGTAGAGGGGAGCTCCTACGAGCAGTACTTC.

The chain couples TRBV4-2 to TRBJ2-7; 11 bases agree with TRBD2. Germline trimming cut 0 bases from V and 3 bases from J; bases unmatched to any gene: 4. Germline values: CDR1 LGHNA, CDR2 YNFKEQ. This CDR3 region has 16 residues. The CDR3 loop is CASSQEGTSGYYEQYF. The CDR3 nucleotides are TGTGCCAGCAGCCAAGAGGGGACTAGCGGATACTACGAGCAGTACTTC.

As DNA, the CDR3 is TGCAGTGCGGGCCCTAGGGCAGATCAAGCTTTCTTT. Protein: CSAGPRADQAFF. This chain uses TRBV20-1 with TRBJ1-1, with D unresolved. This CDR3 has 12 amino acids. In germline, CDR1 is DFQATT, CDR2 SNEGSKA (reference sequence). Trimming left V 6 bases short and J 9 bases short, with 17 bases between.

This clonotype was counted many times. CDR3: CASSQEGSGANVLTF. CDR3 DNA sequence: TGCGCCAGCAGCCAAGAGGGGAGTGGGGCCAACGTCCTGACTTTC. The chain carries TRBV4-3 and TRBJ2-6, with D possibly matching TRBD2 (5 bases). V lost 0 bases and J 3 bases, leaving 6 bases between the germline ends. The CDR3 extends over 15 amino acids. CDR1 and CDR2 from the germline V gene are LGHNA and YSLEER.

This clonotype was seen a handful of times. The chain is built from TRBV18 and TRBJ1-1; the D is unclear. Per germline, CDR1 KGHSH and CDR2 LQKENI. The length of the CDR3 is 14 residues. Between the trimmed V and J ends, which lost 6 bases and 1 base, there was a span of 12 bases. The CDR3 sequence is CASSLGVWNTEAFF. The DNA for the CDR3 is TGTGCCAGCTCTCTTGGAGTTTGGAACACTGAAGCTTTCTTT.

This clonotype was detected only a few times. The chain uses TRBV20-1 and TRBJ1-6; D is undetermined. V lost 4 bases and J 14 bases, leaving 24 bases between the germline ends. This CDR3 has 15 residues. In germline, CDR1 is DFQATT, CDR2 SNEGSKA (reference sequence). The CDR3 coding sequence is TGCAGTGCTACCTCGAGGTCGGTGGCAGGTCGGGCCCTCCACTTT. It translates to CSATSRSVAGRALHF.

This clonotype was observed a few times. The V and J genes are TRBV10-3 and TRBJ2-2, with D perhaps matching TRBD1 (5 bases). Trimming left V 6 bases short and J 1 base short, with 9 bases between. The CDR3 spans 14 residues. Germline V lookup: CDR1 ENHRY, CDR2 SYGVKD. CDR3 amino acids: CAISSDMNTGELFF. CDR3 DNA: TGTGCCATCAGCTCGGACATGAACACCGGGGAGCTGTTTTTT.